A selection of T cell receptor beta chains follows, all from one sample in a study of blood T cell repertoires in COVID-19. Produced via immunoSEQ multiplex PCR; TCRdb's table is partial and in-frame only. This sample has 150,000 to 200,000 clones, with roughly 82% found just once. The source material was peripheral blood. These receptors were taken from a woman under 40 with acute or convalescent COVID-19. Each CDR3 is given with its conserved first and last residue. The D gene is left open where the match is weak. Not all rows give a size; the values are once, few, many and, for expanded clones, a class.

j_call	v_call	d_call	clone_size	cdr3_nt	cdr3_aa
TRBJ1-1	TRBV27	-	-	TGTGCCAGCAGCCGGGGGGATTTCATGAACACTGAAGCTTTCTTT	CASSRGDFMNTEAFF
TRBJ1-2	TRBV7-2	TRBD1	once	TGTGCCAGCAGCTTAGCACAGACAGGGCTGGATAACTATGGCTACACCTTC	CASSLAQTGLDNYGYTF
TRBJ2-5	TRBV6-6	-	-	TGTGCCAGCAGTTACTACAGCCGCCAAGAGACCCAGTACTTC	CASSYYSRQETQYF
TRBJ1-1	TRBV6-1	-	-	TGTGCCAGCAGTGACCAGGGGAACACTGAAGCTTTCTTT	CASSDQGNTEAFF
TRBJ2-4	TRBV18	-	few	TGTGCCAGCTCACCTGGGAACAGGGTTATAACCAAAAACATTCAGTACTTC	CASSPGNRVITKNIQYF
TRBJ1-1	TRBV3-1/TRBV3-2	TRBD1	-	TGTGCCAGCAGCCAAGGTGGGACAGATGAAGCTTTCTTT	CASSQGGTDEAFF
TRBJ2-1	TRBV27	TRBD1	-	TGTGCCAGCAGTTTGAGGGAGGACAGGGATGAGCAGTTCTTC	CASSLREDRDEQFF
TRBJ1-6	TRBV3-1/TRBV3-2	-	-	TGTGCCAGCAGCCAAGAAGTTGGGCAGGGGCTTGGTTCACCCCTCCACTTT	CASSQEVGQGLGSPLHF
TRBJ1-2	TRBV6-5	TRBD1	-	TGTGCCAGCAACCCGCCGGGACAGGGGGACAATGGCTACACCTTC	CASNPPGQGDNGYTF
TRBJ1-1	TRBV6-5	TRBD1	many	TGTGCCAGCAGTCGGACAGGGGAGGGCACTGAAGCTTTCTTT	CASSRTGEGTEAFF
TRBJ2-1	TRBV4-3	TRBD2	-	TGCGCCAGCAGCCAGAGCGGGAGGTACAATGAGCAGTTCTTC	CASSQSGRYNEQFF
TRBJ2-5	TRBV4-2	-	-	TGTGCCAGCAGCCAAGAAGGCAAGTTGGCGGCGGAGACCCAGTACTTC	CASSQEGKLAAETQYF
TRBJ1-2	TRBV11-2	-	-	TGTGCCAGCTCTCTAGGGGGGGTCGAGTCCCCGATCACCTTC	CASSLGGVESPITF
TRBJ2-5	TRBV5-5	TRBD2	-	TGTGCCAGCAGCCTCCGGCCAGCGGGGGGCCAAGAGACCCAGTACTTC	CASSLRPAGGQETQYF
TRBJ2-1	TRBV6-1	TRBD2	-	TGTGCCAGCAGTGAAGCAAGCGGGGGAGTCAGGAATGAGCAGTTCTTC	CASSEASGGVRNEQFF
TRBJ2-7	TRBV6-5	-	-	TGTGCCAGCAGTCAGATACTAGCCGTGAACTACGAGCAGTACTTC	CASSQILAVNYEQYF
TRBJ2-3	TRBV19	-	-	TGTGCCAGTAGTTCCGGAACTAGGATGGGCACAGATACGCAGTATTTT	CASSSGTRMGTDTQYF